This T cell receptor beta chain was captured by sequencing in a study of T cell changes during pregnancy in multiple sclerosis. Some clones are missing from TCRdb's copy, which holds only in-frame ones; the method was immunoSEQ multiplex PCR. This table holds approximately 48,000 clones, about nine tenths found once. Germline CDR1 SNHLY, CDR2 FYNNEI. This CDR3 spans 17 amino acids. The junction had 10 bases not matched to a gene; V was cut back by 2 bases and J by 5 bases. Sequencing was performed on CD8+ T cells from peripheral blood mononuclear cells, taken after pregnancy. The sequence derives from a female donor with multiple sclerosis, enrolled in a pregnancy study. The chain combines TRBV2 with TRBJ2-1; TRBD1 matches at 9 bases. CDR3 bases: TGTGCCAGCAGTGAATTCGAGAGGACAGGGGTCCACAATGAGCAGTTCTTC. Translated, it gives CASSEFERTGVHNEQFF.